This TCR beta chain was recovered during a study of CD8 T cells in ankylosing spondylitis. Broader study findings: Some motif variants were previously reported in reactive arthritis synovial fluid and blood. Characteristic of ankylosing spondylitis blood, it appeared, was a TCR beta motif comprising several highly homologous variants. In ankylosing spondylitis patients, matched synovial fluid reportedly showed significant enrichment of disease-linked clones.

Quantitative barcoded 5'-RACE was used to prepare TCR beta libraries. One entry per CDR3 protein, called by TCRdb with MiXCR from the 5' RACE reads. This sample has 160,000 or so distinct CDR3 sequences, with around a tenth found just once. With respect to this clonotype: Its antigen remains unknown.

The germline V gene encodes CDR1 SGHVS and CDR2 FNYEAQ. Trimming took off 2 bases at V and 7 bases at J, with 23 bases between the two ends. CDR3 size: 18 residues. This TCR derives from a female donor with ankylosing spondylitis or in good health (not recorded which). Sequenced sample: blood, either unsorted or a sorted T cell fraction (not recorded which). The chain couples TRBV7-6 to TRBJ2-2; D may correspond to TRBD1 or TRBD2 (5 bases each). CDR3 residues: CASSLTTGGQGLSGELFF. CDR3 bases: TGTGCCAGCAGCTTAACCACAGGCGGGCAGGGATTAAGCGGGGAGCTGTTTTTT.